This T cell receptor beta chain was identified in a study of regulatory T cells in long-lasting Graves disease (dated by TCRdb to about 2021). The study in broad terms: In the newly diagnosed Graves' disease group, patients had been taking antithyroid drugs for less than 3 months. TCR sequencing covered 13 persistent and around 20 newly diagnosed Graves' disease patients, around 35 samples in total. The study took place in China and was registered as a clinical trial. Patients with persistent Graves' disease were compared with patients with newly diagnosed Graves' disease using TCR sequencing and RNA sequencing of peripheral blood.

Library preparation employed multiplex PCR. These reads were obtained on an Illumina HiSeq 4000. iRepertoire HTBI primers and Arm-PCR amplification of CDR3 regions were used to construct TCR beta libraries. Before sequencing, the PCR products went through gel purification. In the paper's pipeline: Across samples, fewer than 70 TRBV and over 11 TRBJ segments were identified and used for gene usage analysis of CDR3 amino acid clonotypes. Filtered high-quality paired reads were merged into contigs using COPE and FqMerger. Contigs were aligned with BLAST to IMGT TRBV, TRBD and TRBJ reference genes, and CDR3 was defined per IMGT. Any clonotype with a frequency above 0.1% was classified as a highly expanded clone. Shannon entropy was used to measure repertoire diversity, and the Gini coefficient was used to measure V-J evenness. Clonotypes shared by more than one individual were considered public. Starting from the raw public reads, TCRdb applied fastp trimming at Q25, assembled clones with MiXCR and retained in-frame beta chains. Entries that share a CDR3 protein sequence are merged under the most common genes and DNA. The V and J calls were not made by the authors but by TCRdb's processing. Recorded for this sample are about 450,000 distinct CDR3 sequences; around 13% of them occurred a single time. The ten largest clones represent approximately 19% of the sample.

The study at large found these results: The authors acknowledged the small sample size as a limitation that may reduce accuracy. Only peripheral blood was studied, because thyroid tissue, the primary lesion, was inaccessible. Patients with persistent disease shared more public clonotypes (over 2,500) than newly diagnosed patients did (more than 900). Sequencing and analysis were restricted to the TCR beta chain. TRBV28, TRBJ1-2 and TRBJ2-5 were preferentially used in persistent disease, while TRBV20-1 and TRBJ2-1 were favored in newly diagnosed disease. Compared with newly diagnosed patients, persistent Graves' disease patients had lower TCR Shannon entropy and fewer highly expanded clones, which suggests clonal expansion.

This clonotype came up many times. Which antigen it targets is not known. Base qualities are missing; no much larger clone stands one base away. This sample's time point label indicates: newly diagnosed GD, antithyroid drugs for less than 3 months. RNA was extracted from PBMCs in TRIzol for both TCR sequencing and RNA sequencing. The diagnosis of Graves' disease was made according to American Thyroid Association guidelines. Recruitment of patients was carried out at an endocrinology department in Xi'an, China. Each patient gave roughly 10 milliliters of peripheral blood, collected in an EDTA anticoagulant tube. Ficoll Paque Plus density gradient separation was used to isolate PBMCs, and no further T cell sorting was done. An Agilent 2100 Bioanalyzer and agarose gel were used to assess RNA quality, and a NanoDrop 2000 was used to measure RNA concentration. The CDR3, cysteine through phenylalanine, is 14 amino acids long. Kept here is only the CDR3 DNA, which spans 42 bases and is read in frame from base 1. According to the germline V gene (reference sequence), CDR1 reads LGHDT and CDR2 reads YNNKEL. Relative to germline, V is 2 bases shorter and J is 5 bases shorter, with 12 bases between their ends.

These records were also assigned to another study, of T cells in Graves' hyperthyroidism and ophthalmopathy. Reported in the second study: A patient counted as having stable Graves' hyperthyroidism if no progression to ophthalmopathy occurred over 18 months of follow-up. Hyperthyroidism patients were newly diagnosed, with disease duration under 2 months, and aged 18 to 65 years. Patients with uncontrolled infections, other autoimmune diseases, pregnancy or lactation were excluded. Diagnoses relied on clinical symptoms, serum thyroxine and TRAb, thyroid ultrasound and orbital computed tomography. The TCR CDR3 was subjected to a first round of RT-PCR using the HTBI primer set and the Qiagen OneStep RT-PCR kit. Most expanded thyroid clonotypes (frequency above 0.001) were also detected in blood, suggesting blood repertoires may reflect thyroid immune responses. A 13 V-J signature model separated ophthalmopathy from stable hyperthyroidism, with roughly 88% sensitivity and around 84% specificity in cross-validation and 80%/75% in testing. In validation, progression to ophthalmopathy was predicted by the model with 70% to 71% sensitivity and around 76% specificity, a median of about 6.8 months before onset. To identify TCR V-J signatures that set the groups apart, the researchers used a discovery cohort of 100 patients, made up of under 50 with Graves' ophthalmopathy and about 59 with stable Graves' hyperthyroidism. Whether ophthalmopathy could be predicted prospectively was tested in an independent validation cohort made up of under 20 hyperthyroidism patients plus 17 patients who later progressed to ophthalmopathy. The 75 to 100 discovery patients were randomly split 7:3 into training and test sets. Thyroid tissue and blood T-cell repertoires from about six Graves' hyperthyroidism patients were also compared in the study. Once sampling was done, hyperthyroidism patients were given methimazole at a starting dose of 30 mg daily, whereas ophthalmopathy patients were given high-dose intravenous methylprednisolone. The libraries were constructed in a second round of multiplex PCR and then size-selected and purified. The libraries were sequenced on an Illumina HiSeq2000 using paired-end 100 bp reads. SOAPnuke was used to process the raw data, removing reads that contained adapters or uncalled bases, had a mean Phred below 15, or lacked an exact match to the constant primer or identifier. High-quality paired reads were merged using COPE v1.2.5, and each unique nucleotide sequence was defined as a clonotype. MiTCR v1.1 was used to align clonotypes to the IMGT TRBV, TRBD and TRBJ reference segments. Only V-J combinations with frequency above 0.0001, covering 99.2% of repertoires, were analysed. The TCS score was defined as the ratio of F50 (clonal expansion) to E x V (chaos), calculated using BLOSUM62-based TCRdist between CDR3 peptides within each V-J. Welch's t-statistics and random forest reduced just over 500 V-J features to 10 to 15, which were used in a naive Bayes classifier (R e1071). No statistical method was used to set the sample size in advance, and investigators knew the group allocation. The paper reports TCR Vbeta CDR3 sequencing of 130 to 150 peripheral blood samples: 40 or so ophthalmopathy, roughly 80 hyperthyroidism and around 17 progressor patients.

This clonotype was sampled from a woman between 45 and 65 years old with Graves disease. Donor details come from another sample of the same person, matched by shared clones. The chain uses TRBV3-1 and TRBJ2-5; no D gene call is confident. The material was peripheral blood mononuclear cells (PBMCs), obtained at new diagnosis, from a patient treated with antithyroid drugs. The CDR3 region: CASSQWQTPETQYF. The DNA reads TGTGCCAGCAGCCAATGGCAGACACCCGAGACCCAGTACTTC.